This entry lists 10 T cell receptor beta chains sequenced from one sample in a study of OX40 agonist ivuxolimab in advanced cancers. Assay: immunoSEQ multiplex PCR; the TCRdb copy retains only in-frame clones and omits some. The data contain about 90,000 clones, around 87% of them singletons. The specimen comprised CD4+ or CD8+ T cells sorted from blood, sampled in a trial of the OX40 agonist ivuxolimab. These receptors all come from an adult with an advanced solid tumor such as melanoma, head and neck, liver or kidney cancer.

This clone has only one observation. This chain's CDR3 is CASKVGTSVDTQYF. In DNA form, the CDR3 reads TGTGCCAGCAAGGTTGGGACTAGCGTGGATACGCAGTATTTT. The chain employs TRBV2 and TRBJ2-3; TRBD2 aligns across 10 bases. The germline V gene encodes CDR1 SNHLY and CDR2 FYNNEI. The CDR3 has 14 residues. Trimming took 7 bases from V and 6 from J; bases not matched to a gene: 7.

The sample holds one count of this clone. CDR3 region: CATSRLAGGWETQYF. In nucleotides, the CDR3 is TGTGCCACCAGCAGGCTAGCGGGAGGCTGGGAGACCCAGTACTTC. The chain joins TRBV15 to TRBJ2-5; 11 nucleotides match TRBD2. The germline V gene has CDR1 LNHNV and CDR2 YYDKDF (reference sequence). This CDR3 comprises 15 residues. The V and J ends lost 3 bases and 5 bases, in that order; junction bases with no gene match: 5.

J is TRBJ1-2 and V is TRBV28; D is uncertain. CDR3 length equals 12 residues. Looked up from germline, CDR1 is MDHEN and CDR2 is SYDVKM. Trimming left V 10 bases short and J 8 bases short, with 17 bases between. The CDR3 bases are TGTGCCACCGGAGGTCGGGGTTACGGCTACACCTTC. This gives the protein CATGGRGYGYTF.

The DNA for the CDR3 is TGCAGCAGCCGGGCCGGAAAGACTGAAGCTTTCTTT. As protein: CSSRAGKTEAFF. This rearrangement joins TRBV29-1 to TRBJ1-1, with D hard to call. Trimming took 8 bases from V and 5 from J, leaving 15 bases between them. This CDR3 has 12 amino acids. The germline CDR1 and CDR2 sequences are SQVTM and ANQGSEA.

The table lists this clone with a count of one. This chain uses TRBV25-1 with TRBJ1-2, with D perhaps matching TRBD1 (5 bases). Trimming removed 3 bases at V and 2 bases at J, with 13 bases between. The CDR3 extends over 15 amino acids. Germline V gene lookup returns CDR1 MGHDK and CDR2 SYGVNS. CDR3 residues: CASSDHQGGNYGYTF. The CDR3 DNA is TGTGCCAGCAGTGATCACCAGGGCGGGAACTATGGCTACACCTTC.

This chain connects TRBV28 to TRBJ2-1, with D tentatively TRBD1 (6 bases). This CDR3 is 17 amino acids long. Germline-derived CDR1 and CDR2 are MDHEN and SYDVKM. With 5 bases removed from V and 0 bases from J, the gap between germline ends came to 17 bases. The CDR3 bases are TGTGCCAGCAGTCCCATTACAGGGATTAGCTCCTACAATGAGCAGTTCTTC. The encoded protein is CASSPITGISSYNEQFF.

The chain is built from TRBV19 and TRBJ2-5; D gene uncertain. Germline V gene lookup returns CDR1 LNHDA and CDR2 SQIVND (reference sequence). The CDR3 consists of 13 residues. V was pared by 3 bases and J by 4 bases, with 9 bases between. CDR3 in DNA: TGTGCCAGTAGTATTTCGCTGGGAGAGACCCAGTACTTC. This translates into CASSISLGETQYF.

The chain employs TRBV2 and TRBJ1-4, with D unclear. Between the trimmed V and J ends, which lost 6 bases and 13 bases, there was a span of 21 bases. Germline CDR1 reads SNHLY; CDR2 reads FYNNEI. The CDR3 sequence is 14 residues long. The CDR3: CASSQILDTDLLFF. For the CDR3, the DNA is TGTGCCAGCAGCCAAATCCTAGATACCGATCTACTGTTTTTT.

V gene TRBV15 combines with J gene TRBJ1-4; no clear D. Germline V lookup: CDR1 LNHNV, CDR2 YYDKDF (reference sequence). The V and J ends lost 0 bases and 7 bases respectively, with 15 bases between them. The CDR3 is 16 amino acids. In nucleotides, the CDR3 is TGTGCCACCAGCAGAGATCTGGCCGGGAGGACTGAAAAACTGTTTTTT. Translating it yields CATSRDLAGRTEKLFF.

The chain couples TRBV19 to TRBJ1-1; possible D gene TRBD1, 5 bases. The CDR3 length is 13 residues. V was cut by 5 bases and J by 4 bases, with 11 bases left in between. Germline V gives CDR1 LNHDA, CDR2 SQIVND (reference sequence). The CDR3 spells CASSPPGPTEAFF. In DNA form, the CDR3 reads TGTGCCAGTAGTCCACCAGGGCCCACTGAAGCTTTCTTT.